The rows below give T cell receptor beta chains drawn from one sample of a study of human T cells and chemical hapten exposure. TCRdb re-called the RACE reads through MiXCR, storing one row per CDR3 protein. The repertoire holds under 100,000 distinct CDR3 sequences, with 10% to 11% as singletons. Source: whole blood, taken in connection with sensitization to the hapten diphenylcyclopropenone (DPC). All receptors derive from a woman aged 45-60 years with alopecia areata. Some clones in this sample may be carry-over from other donors' samples. The CDR3 runs from the conserved cysteine through the conserved F or W. D genes are given only for firm matches. Rows give clone size only sometimes, using once, few, many, or a class for an expanded clone.

d_call j_call v_call clone_size cdr3_aa cdr3_nt
TRBD2 TRBJ2-1 TRBV7-6 many CASSLLGLAGVHEQFF TGTGCCAGCAGCTTATTGGGACTAGCGGGAGTCCATGAGCAGTTCTTC
. TRBJ2-5 TRBV7-2 many CASSYTRQETQYF TGTGCCAGCAGCTATACTAGACAAGAGACCCAGTACTTC
TRBD1 TRBJ1-5 TRBV18 many CASSNEQGGMAQHF TGTGCCAGCTCAAACGAACAGGGGGGCATGGCCCAGCATTTT
. TRBJ2-3 TRBV7-3 many CASSSRGPADTQYF TGTGCCAGCAGCTCCCGAGGGCCCGCGGATACGCAGTATTTT
TRBD2 TRBJ2-1 TRBV28 . CASSPYSGSTYNEQFF TGTGCCAGCAGTCCCTATAGCGGGAGCACATACAATGAGCAGTTCTTC
. TRBJ1-1 TRBV27 many CASSLRPGSTEAFF TGTGCCAGCAGTTTACGCCCCGGAAGCACTGAAGCTTTCTTT
TRBD2 TRBJ2-1 TRBV20-1 few CSAGRTYNEQFF TGCAGTGCCGGGAGGACTTACAATGAGCAGTTCTTC
TRBD2 TRBJ2-7 TRBV6-6 many CASSAGLAGVGEQYF TGTGCCAGCAGTGCGGGACTAGCGGGAGTAGGGGAGCAGTACTTC
. TRBJ2-1 TRBV29-1 many CSVGPGNHNEQFF TGCAGCGTTGGCCCAGGGAACCACAATGAGCAGTTCTTC
. TRBJ2-6 TRBV24-1 few CATSASGANVLTF TGTGCCACCAGTGCCTCTGGGGCCAACGTCCTGACTTTC
. TRBJ1-2 TRBV10-3 . CAISESSANYGYTF TGTGCCATCAGTGAGTCGTCCGCTAACTATGGCTACACCTTC
TRBD2 TRBJ2-7 TRBV28 . CASSGPAGSYEQYF TGTGCCAGCAGCGGCCCAGCGGGATCCTACGAGCAGTACTTC
. TRBJ2-7 TRBV3-1 . CASSQLAELSYEQYF TGTGCCAGCAGCCAATTAGCAGAACTATCCTACGAGCAGTACTTC
. TRBJ1-6 TRBV5-1 many CASSSGSGMDSPLHF TGCGCCAGCAGCTCGGGATCGGGCATGGATTCACCCCTCCACTTT
. TRBJ2-2 TRBV9 few CASSVELTGELFF TGTGCCAGCAGCGTAGAACTAACCGGGGAGCTGTTTTTT
. TRBJ1-5 TRBV19 many CASSIRDGNQPQHF TGTGCCAGTAGTATCCGGGATGGCAATCAGCCCCAGCATTTT
. TRBJ2-2 TRBV11-2 . CASSPDSVCTGELFF TGTGCCAGCAGCCCGGATAGCGTCTGCACCGGGGAGCTGTTTTTT
TRBD2 TRBJ2-5 TRBV11-3 many CASSPTSFSETQYF TGTGCCAGCAGCCCGACTAGCTTCTCGGAGACCCAGTACTTC
. TRBJ1-2 TRBV7-2 . CASSLAGIGYTF TGTGCCAGCAGCTTAGCAGGGATTGGCTACACCTTC
TRBD1 TRBJ2-1 TRBV7-9 . CASSLGTGTYNEQFF TGTGCCAGCAGCTTAGGGACAGGGACCTACAATGAGCAGTTCTTC
TRBD1 TRBJ1-3 TRBV20-1 few CSAKGGYTIYF TGCAGTGCAAAAGGGGGCTACACCATATATTTT
. TRBJ2-3 TRBV20-1 many CSARDNGQFGRGDTQYF TGCAGTGCTAGAGATAACGGTCAATTCGGGAGAGGGGATACGCAGTATTTT
. TRBJ2-7 TRBV25-1 . CASSEYGYEQYF TGTGCCAGCAGTGAATATGGTTACGAGCAGTACTTC
. TRBJ2-2 TRBV29-1 many CSVEGTNTGELFF TGCAGCGTTGAGGGGACGAACACCGGGGAGCTGTTTTTT
. TRBJ2-1 TRBV3-1 few CASSPRTFTYEQFF TGTGCCAGCAGCCCCCGAACCTTTACCTATGAGCAGTTCTTC
TRBD2 TRBJ2-2 TRBV2 many CASSELAGGPNTGELFF TGTGCCAGCAGTGAACTAGCGGGAGGGCCGAACACCGGGGAGCTGTTTTTT
TRBD1 TRBJ1-2 TRBV6-5 few CASSYSRTGPNYGYTF TGTGCCAGCAGTTACTCACGGACAGGACCGAACTATGGCTACACCTTC
. TRBJ1-5 TRBV28 few CASSSPGAGQPQHF TGTGCCAGCAGTTCACCGGGGGCGGGTCAGCCCCAGCATTTT